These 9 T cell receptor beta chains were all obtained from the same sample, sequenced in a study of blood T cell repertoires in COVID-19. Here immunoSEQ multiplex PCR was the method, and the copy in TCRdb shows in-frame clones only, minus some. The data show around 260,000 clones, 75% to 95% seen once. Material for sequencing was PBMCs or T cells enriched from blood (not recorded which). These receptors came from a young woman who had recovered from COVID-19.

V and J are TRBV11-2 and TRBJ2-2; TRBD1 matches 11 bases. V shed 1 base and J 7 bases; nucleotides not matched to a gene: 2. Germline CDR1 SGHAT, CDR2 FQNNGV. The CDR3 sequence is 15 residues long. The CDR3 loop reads CASSLGTGGGGELFF. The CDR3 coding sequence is TGTGCCAGCAGCTTAGGGACAGGGGGCGGCGGGGAGCTGTTTTTT.

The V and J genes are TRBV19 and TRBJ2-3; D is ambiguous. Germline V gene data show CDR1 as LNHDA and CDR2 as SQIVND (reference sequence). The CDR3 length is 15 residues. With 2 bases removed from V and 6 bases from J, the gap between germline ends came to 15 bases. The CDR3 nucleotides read TGTGCCAGTAGTATAATGGCAGCCGAAGCGGATACGCAGTATTTT. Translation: CASSIMAAEADTQYF. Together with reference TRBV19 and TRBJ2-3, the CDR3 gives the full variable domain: DGGITQSPKYLFRKEGQNVTLSCEQNLNHDAMYWYRQDPGQGLRLIYYSQIVNDFQKGDIAEGYSVSREKKESFPLTVTSAQKNPTAFYLCASSIMAAEADTQYFGPGTRLTVL.

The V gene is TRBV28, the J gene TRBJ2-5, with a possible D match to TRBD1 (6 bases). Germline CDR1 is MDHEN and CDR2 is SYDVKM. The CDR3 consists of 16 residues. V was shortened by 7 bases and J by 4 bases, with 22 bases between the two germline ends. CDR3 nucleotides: TGTGCCAGCACCACCGGGGATGGGGGCTGGGGAGAGACCCAGTACTTC. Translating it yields CASTTGDGGWGETQYF.

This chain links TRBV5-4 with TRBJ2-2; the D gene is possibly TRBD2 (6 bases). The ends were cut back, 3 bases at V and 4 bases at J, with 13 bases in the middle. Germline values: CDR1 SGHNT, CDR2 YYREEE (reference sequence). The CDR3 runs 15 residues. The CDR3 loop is CASSSGGTGTGELFF. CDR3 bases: TGTGCCAGCAGCTCTGGAGGGACCGGCACCGGGGAGCTGTTTTTT.

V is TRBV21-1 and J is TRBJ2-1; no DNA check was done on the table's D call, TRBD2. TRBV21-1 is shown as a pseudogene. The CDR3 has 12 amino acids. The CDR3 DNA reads TGTGCCCCTGTGAGGAGAGCCCATGAGCAGTTCTTC. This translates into CAPVRRAHEQFF.

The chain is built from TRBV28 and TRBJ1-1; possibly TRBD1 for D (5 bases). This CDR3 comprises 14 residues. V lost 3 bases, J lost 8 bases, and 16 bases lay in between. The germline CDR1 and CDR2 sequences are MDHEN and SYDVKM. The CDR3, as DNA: TGTGCCAGCAGTTTTACAGGAGCCCGGGTGGAAGCTTTCTTT. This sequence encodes CASSFTGARVEAFF. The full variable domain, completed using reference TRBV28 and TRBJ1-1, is DVKVTQSSRYLVKRTGEKVFLECVQDMDHENMFWYRQDPGLGLRLIYFSYDVKMKEKGDIPEGYSVSREKKERFSLILESASTNQTSMYLCASSFTGARVEAFFGQGTRLTVV.

Here the CDR3 DNA reads TGTGCCAGCCGACCGGGACTAGCGGGATCCTACGAGCAGTACTTC. Amino acids: CASRPGLAGSYEQYF. The chain uses TRBV28 and TRBJ2-7; 13 nucleotides match TRBD2. This CDR3 is 15 amino acids long. Germline V gene sequence: CDR1 MDHEN, CDR2 SYDVKM. J was trimmed by 1 base and V by 8 bases; bases with no gene match: 5.

The CDR3 sequence is CASSPDRSYGYTF. Here the CDR3 DNA reads TGTGCCAGCAGCCCGGACAGGAGCTATGGCTACACCTTC. V usage is TRBV3-1 (or the pseudogene TRBV3-2) and J usage is TRBJ1-2, with 7 bases that match TRBD1. J lost 4 bases, V lost 4 bases, and 3 bases had no gene match. The CDR3 contains 13 residues. CDR1 and CDR2 (germline): LGHDT, YNNKEL (reference sequence).

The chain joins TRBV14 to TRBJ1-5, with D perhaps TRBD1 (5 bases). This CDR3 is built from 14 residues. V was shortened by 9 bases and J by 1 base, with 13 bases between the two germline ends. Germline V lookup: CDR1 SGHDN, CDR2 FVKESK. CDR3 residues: CARPSGLSNQPQHF. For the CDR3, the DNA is TGTGCCAGGCCATCGGGACTCAGCAATCAGCCCCAGCATTTT.